This T cell receptor (beta chain) was retrieved from a study of blood T cell repertoires in COVID-19. The wider study: Specimens from acute and convalescent COVID-19 originated in the United States, Italy and Spain. Nucleic acid was either cDNA or gDNA, and it came from T cells, B-cell-depleted T cells, or PBMCs.

Authors' analysis steps: Quantification of nucleated cells was approximated via reference gene primer amplification. Data came from immunoSEQ multiplex PCR; TCRdb stores just in-frame clones and leaves some out. Clone size and V and J calls were adopted from that table, with D and trimming inferred from the DNA. The sample yields around 95,000 clones, 80% seen once. The CDR3 has 18 amino acids. CDR1 and CDR2 (germline): LNHDA, SQIVND (reference sequence). The V and J ends lost 4 bases and 0 bases respectively, with 18 bases between them. The receptor's source is a man aged 65-85 years with active or convalescent COVID-19. Sequencing input: peripheral blood. The rearrangement uses TRBV19 and TRBJ2-2, with a tentative D call TRBD1 (5 bases). This CDR3 is CASSTPPGQYANTGELFF. CDR3 coding DNA: TGTGCCAGTAGTACCCCCCCCGGACAATACGCGAACACCGGGGAGCTGTTTTTT.